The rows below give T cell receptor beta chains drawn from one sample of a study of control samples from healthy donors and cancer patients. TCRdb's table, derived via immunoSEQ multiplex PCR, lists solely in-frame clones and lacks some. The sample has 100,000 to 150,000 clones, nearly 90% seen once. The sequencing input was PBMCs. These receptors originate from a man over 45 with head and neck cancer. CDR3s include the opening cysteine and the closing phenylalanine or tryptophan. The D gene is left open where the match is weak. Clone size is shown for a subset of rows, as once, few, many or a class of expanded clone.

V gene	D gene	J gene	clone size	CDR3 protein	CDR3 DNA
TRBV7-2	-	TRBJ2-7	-	CASSSLGQGYEQYF	TGTGCCAGCAGCTCCCTCGGGCAGGGCTACGAGCAGTACTTC
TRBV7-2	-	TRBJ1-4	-	CASSRGRDGEKLFF	TGTGCCAGCAGCCGGGGGAGGGACGGGGAAAAACTGTTTTTT
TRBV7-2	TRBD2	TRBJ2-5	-	CANRRGLAGGQETQYF	TGTGCCAACCGAAGGGGACTAGCGGGAGGCCAAGAGACCCAGTACTTC
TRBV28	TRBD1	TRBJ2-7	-	CASSPPGQVISYEQYF	TGTGCCAGCAGTCCCCCGGGACAGGTTATCTCCTACGAGCAGTACTTC
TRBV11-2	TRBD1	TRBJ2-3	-	CASSEQGPTTDTQYF	TGTGCCAGCAGCGAACAGGGGCCCACCACGGATACGCAGTATTTT
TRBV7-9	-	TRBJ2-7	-	CASSLGGGYPQQYF	TGTGCCAGCAGCTTAGGAGGAGGGTACCCCCAGCAGTACTTC
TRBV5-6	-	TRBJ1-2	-	CASSEIGRIANYGYTF	TGTGCCAGCAGCGAAATCGGCAGGATCGCAAACTATGGCTACACCTTC
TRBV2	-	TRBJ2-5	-	CATGSSESWETQYF	TGTGCCACCGGGAGCTCGGAGTCATGGGAGACCCAGTACTTC
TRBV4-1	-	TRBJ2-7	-	CASSQVRGPSYEQYF	TGCGCCAGCAGCCAAGTGCGGGGGCCCTCCTACGAGCAGTACTTC
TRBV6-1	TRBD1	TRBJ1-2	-	CASSEPGQGAQGYGYTF	TGTGCCAGCAGTGAACCGGGACAGGGGGCGCAAGGCTATGGCTACACCTTC
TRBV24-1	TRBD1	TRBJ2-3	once	CATSPRTGYTDTQYF	TGTGCCACCAGTCCGCGGACAGGGTACACAGATACGCAGTATTTT
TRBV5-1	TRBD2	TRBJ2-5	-	CASSLAGLVWETQYF	TGCGCCAGCAGCTTGGCGGGACTAGTCTGGGAGACCCAGTACTTC
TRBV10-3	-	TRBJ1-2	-	CAISEVPNYGYTF	TGTGCCATCAGTGAGGTACCAAACTATGGCTACACCTTC
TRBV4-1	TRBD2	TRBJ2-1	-	CASSRNTFGGGAGFEQFF	TGCGCCAGCAGCCGAAACACGTTCGGCGGGGGGGCCGGGTTTGAGCAGTTCTTC
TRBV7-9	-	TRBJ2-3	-	CASTLLSGSSTDTQYF	TGTGCCAGCACGCTACTGAGTGGGTCTAGCACAGATACGCAGTATTTT
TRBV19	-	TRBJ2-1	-	CASSIGGVSSYNEQFF	TGTGCCAGTAGTATAGGCGGGGTCAGCTCCTACAATGAGCAGTTCTTC
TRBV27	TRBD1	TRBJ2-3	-	CASITTRGQGADTQYF	TGTGCCAGCATTACTACCCGGGGACAGGGTGCAGATACGCAGTATTTT
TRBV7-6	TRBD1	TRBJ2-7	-	CASSNYFNRDRGDGEQYF	TGTGCCAGCAGCAACTACTTCAACCGGGACAGGGGAGATGGCGAGCAGTACTTC
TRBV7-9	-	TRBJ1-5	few	CASSLGKGDQPQHF	TGTGCCAGCTCCCTTGGAAAGGGCGATCAGCCCCAGCATTTT
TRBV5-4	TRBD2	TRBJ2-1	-	CASSFWTSGNNEQFF	TGTGCCAGCAGCTTCTGGACTAGCGGTAACAATGAGCAGTTCTTC
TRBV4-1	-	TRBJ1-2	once	CASSLGDIANYGYTF	TGCGCCAGCAGCTTGGGGGATATAGCTAACTATGGCTACACCTTC
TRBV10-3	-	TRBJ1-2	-	CAISSAGLGYGYTF	TGTGCCATCAGTTCTGCGGGATTGGGATATGGCTACACCTTC
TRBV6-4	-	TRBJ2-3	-	CASSAPSGPPSTDTQYF	TGTGCCAGCAGTGCCCCAAGCGGGCCACCTAGCACAGATACGCAGTATTTT
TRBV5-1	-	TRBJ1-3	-	CASTTQPLGGRNTIYF	TGCGCCAGCACCACCCAACCTCTTGGGGGTAGGAACACCATATATTTT
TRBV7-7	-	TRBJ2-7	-	CASSGEQYF	TGTGCTAGCAGCGGCGAGCAGTACTTC
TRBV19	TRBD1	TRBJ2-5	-	CASSRQGVQETQYF	TGTGCCAGTAGTAGACAGGGGGTGCAAGAGACCCAGTACTTC
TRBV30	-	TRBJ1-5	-	CAWSVTGNQPQHF	TGTGCCTGGAGTGTTACAGGGAATCAGCCCCAGCATTTT
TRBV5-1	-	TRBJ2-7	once	CASSFSGPGSYEQYF	TGCGCCAGCAGCTTTAGCGGCCCAGGGTCCTACGAGCAGTACTTC
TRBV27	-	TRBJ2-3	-	CASSSRGPRPDTQYF	TGTGCCAGCAGTTCCCGAGGGCCTAGACCAGATACGCAGTATTTT
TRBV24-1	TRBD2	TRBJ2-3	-	CATSDSLAGERDTQYF	TGTGCCACCAGTGATTCACTAGCGGGGGAGCGAGATACGCAGTATTTT
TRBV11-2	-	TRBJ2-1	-	CASSRSNSYNEQFF	TGTGCCAGCAGCCGCAGTAACTCCTACAATGAGCAGTTCTTC
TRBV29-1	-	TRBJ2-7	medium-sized	CSVYDDTSAYEQYF	TGCAGCGTTTATGATGACACCTCCGCCTACGAGCAGTACTTC
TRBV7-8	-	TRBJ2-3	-	CASSLGPEERGDTQYF	TGTGCCAGCAGCTTAGGGCCAGAAGAACGGGGGGATACGCAGTATTTT
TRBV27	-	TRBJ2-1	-	CASSSGGIYNEQFF	TGTGCCAGCAGCTCTGGTGGGATTTACAATGAGCAGTTCTTC
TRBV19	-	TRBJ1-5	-	CASNDGVGQPQHF	TGTGCCAGTAACGACGGGGTCGGTCAGCCCCAGCATTTT
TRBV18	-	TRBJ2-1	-	CASSLIGDNEQFF	TGTGCCAGCTCACTTATAGGAGACAATGAGCAGTTCTTC
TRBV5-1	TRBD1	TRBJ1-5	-	CASSLGDSDQPQHF	TGCGCCAGCAGCTTGGGGGACAGCGATCAGCCCCAGCATTTT
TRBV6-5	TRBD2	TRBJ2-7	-	CASSYSRTGGSYEQYF	TGTGCCAGCAGTTACTCCCGGACGGGGGGCTCCTACGAGCAGTACTTC
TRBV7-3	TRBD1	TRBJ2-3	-	CASSSTGDISDTQYF	TGTGCCAGCAGCTCGACAGGGGATATATCAGATACGCAGTATTTT
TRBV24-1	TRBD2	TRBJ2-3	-	CATSDLSGADTQYF	TGTGCCACCAGTGACCTTAGCGGGGCAGATACGCAGTATTTT
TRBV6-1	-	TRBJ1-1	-	CASSEVGGLVTEAFF	TGTGCCAGCAGTGAAGTAGGAGGGCTGGTCACTGAAGCTTTCTTT
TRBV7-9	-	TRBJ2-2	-	CASSLGKSANTGELFF	TGTGCCAGCAGCTTAGGGAAATCCGCGAACACCGGGGAGCTGTTTTTT
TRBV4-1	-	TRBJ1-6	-	CASSQDTGLYNSPLHF	TGCGCCAGCAGCCAAGACACCGGGCTGTATAATTCACCCCTCCACTTT
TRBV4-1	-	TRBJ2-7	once	CASSPTSDSSYEQYF	TGCGCCAGCAGCCCTACTTCGGACAGCTCCTACGAGCAGTACTTC
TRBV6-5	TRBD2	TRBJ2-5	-	CASRGGGKETQYF	TGTGCCAGCCGGGGGGGCGGAAAAGAGACCCAGTACTTC
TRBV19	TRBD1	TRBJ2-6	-	CASSPRDSFSGANVLTF	TGTGCCAGTAGCCCAAGGGACAGTTTCTCTGGGGCCAACGTCCTGACTTTC
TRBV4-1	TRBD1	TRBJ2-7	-	CASSLDRDSYEQYF	TGCGCCAGCAGCCTAGACAGGGACTCCTACGAGCAGTACTTC
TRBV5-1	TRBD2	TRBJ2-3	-	CASTIMPGTSGIAVVATDTQYF	TGCGCCAGCACCATAATGCCCGGGACTAGCGGGATCGCTGTTGTGGCCACAGATACGCAGTATTTT
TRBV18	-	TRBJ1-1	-	CASSLQVNTEAFF	TGTGCCAGCTCACTCCAGGTGAACACTGAAGCTTTCTTT
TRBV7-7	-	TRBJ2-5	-	CASSTRQETKTQYF	TGTGCTAGCAGCACGAGACAGGAGACGAAGACCCAGTACTTC
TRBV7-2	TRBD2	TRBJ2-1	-	CASSLAYSGRPLNEQFF	TGTGCCAGCAGCTTAGCCTATAGCGGGAGACCCTTAAATGAGCAGTTCTTC
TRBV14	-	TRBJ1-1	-	CASRLSRGTEAFF	TGTGCCAGCAGACTTAGTCGGGGCACTGAAGCTTTCTTT
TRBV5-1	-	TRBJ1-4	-	CASGQGSNEKLFF	TGCGCCAGCGGGCAGGGTTCAAATGAAAAACTGTTTTTT
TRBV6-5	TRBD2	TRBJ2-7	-	CASSRPSGGAYEQYF	TGTGCCAGCAGCCGACCTAGCGGGGGGGCCTACGAGCAGTACTTC
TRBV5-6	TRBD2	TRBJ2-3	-	CASSLAGGSTDTQYF	TGTGCCAGCAGTTTAGCGGGGGGGAGCACAGATACGCAGTATTTT
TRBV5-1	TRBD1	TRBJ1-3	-	CASSLSTGGPSGNTIYF	TGCGCCAGCAGCTTGTCGACAGGGGGCCCCTCTGGAAACACCATATATTTT
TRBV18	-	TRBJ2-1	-	CASSPTGRDNEQFF	TGTGCCAGCTCACCTACCGGGAGAGACAATGAGCAGTTCTTC